The 25 T cell receptor beta chains below were found in one sample sequenced in a study of T cell responses to AZD1222 COVID-19 vaccine. Generated by immunoSEQ multiplex PCR, the TCRdb table keeps only in-frame clones and is missing some. The table records more than 85,000 clones, 88% of them present only once. The sample was peripheral blood, taken on day 0 of AZD1222 vaccination. The receptors stem from an adult in good health.

This chain uses TRBV7-2 with TRBJ2-7; D remains unclear. Trimming pared 5 bases from V and 4 bases from J, leaving 18 bases between. CDR1 SGHTA and CDR2 FQGNSA come from the germline V gene. The CDR3 runs 15 residues. CDR3 nucleotide sequence: TGTGCCAGCAGCCAAGGGCCCGGGCTTGCTTACGAGCAGTACTTC. It is translated as CASSQGPGLAYEQYF. Full variable domain (outside the CDR3, taken from reference TRBV7-2 and TRBJ2-7): GAGVSQSPSNKVTEKGKDVELRCDPISGHTALYWYRQSLGQGLEFLIYFQGNSAPDKSGLPSDRFSAERTGGSVSTLTIQRTQQEDSAVYLCASSQGPGLAYEQYFGPGTRLTVT.

This rearrangement joins TRBV29-1 to TRBJ1-2; D possibly corresponds to TRBD1 (6 bases). There are 13 residues in the CDR3. The V gene's germline CDR1 is SQVTM and CDR2 ANQGSEA. The V and J ends lost 7 bases and 6 bases respectively, with 18 bases between them. CDR3 sequence: CSASRGPGDGYTF. DNA for the CDR3: TGCAGCGCCAGCCGGGGGCCCGGGGATGGCTACACCTTC.

J is TRBJ1-2 and V is TRBV30; a weak D match, TRBD1 (5 bases). CDR1 is GTSNPN and CDR2 is SVGIG in the germline V gene (reference sequence). The CDR3 is 11 amino acids. Trimming left V 2 bases short and J 8 bases short, with 9 bases between. CDR3 nucleotide sequence: TGTGCCTGGAGTAAGGGGCACGGCTACACCTTC. Its protein product is CAWSKGHGYTF. Using reference TRBV30 and TRBJ1-2 for the parts outside the CDR3, the full variable domain is SQTIHQWPATLVQPVGSPLSLECTVEGTSNPNLYWYRQAAGRGLQLLFYSVGIGQISSEVPQNLSASRPQDRQFILSSKKLLLSDSGFYLCAWSKGHGYTFGSGTRLTVV.

This sequence joins TRBV3-1 (or the pseudogene TRBV3-2) and TRBJ2-7, with D uncertain. The germline V gene has CDR1 LGHDT and CDR2 YNNKEL (reference sequence). The germline V and J ends were trimmed by 7 bases and 0 bases, with 10 bases remaining between them. This CDR3 spans 13 amino acids. The CDR3 here is CASMALGSYEQYF. For the CDR3, the DNA is TGTGCCAGCATGGCCCTGGGCTCCTACGAGCAGTACTTC.

This clone was counted once. This chain joins TRBV28 and TRBJ2-1, with D possibly TRBD2 on 5 matching bases. Germline CDR1 and CDR2: MDHEN and SYDVKM. This CDR3 is built from 15 residues. The ends were cut back, 5 bases at V and 7 bases at J, with 18 bases in the middle. The CDR3 sequence is CASSISRASGNEQFF. The CDR3 DNA follows: TGTGCCAGCAGTATATCTCGGGCTTCGGGGAATGAGCAGTTCTTC.

The gene calls are TRBV20-1 and TRBJ1-4; a weak D match, TRBD1 (5 bases). The CDR3 has 11 residues. Per germline, CDR1 DFQATT and CDR2 SNEGSKA (reference sequence). Trimming shortened V by 6 bases and J by 8 bases, and 10 bases separated the two germline ends. CDR3 nucleotide sequence: TGCAGTGCCAAGAGGGGCGAAAAACTGTTTTTT. Amino acids: CSAKRGEKLFF.

This CDR3 reads CASSLALLSDSSYEQYF. CDR3 DNA: TGTGCCAGCAGCTTAGCGCTCTTGTCGGACAGCTCCTACGAGCAGTACTTC. The chain couples TRBV7-2 to TRBJ2-7; D may be TRBD1 (6 bases). Looked up from germline, CDR1 is SGHTA and CDR2 is FQGNSA. The CDR3 runs to 17 residues. V gave up 0 bases and J gave up 0 bases, with 15 bases separating them.

This chain joins TRBV28 and TRBJ1-6; the D gene is possibly TRBD1 (5 bases). V was cut by 7 bases and J by 3 bases, with 13 bases left in between. Germline-derived CDR1 and CDR2 are MDHEN and SYDVKM. The CDR3 has 15 residues. DNA of the CDR3: TGTGCCAGCACGGGGGAAGGGATCTATAATTCACCCCTCCACTTT. Its translation: CASTGEGIYNSPLHF.

The rearrangement joins TRBV7-3 to TRBJ2-3; no definite D call. The CDR3 contains 13 residues. Germline-derived CDR1 and CDR2 are SGHTA and FQGTGA. V was cut by 6 bases and J by 3 bases, with 10 bases left in between. The CDR3 sequence is CASRQPPTDTQYF. The CDR3 bases are TGTGCCAGCAGACAACCTCCTACAGATACGCAGTATTTT.

J is TRBJ2-1 and V is TRBV19; tentatively, D is TRBD1 or TRBD2 (5 bases each). Deletions cut 6 bases from V and 3 bases from J, with 15 bases between. Germline values: CDR1 LNHDA, CDR2 SQIVND (reference sequence). The CDR3 totals 15 residues. This chain's CDR3 is CASRGDIWDYNEQFF. The CDR3 DNA sequence: TGTGCCAGTAGGGGGGATATTTGGGACTACAATGAGCAGTTCTTC.

Regarding this clone: The sample holds other DNA sequences that translate to the same CDR3. The V and J genes are TRBV19 and TRBJ2-1; TRBD1 is a possible D gene (5 bases). The CDR3 totals 13 residues. Looked up from germline, CDR1 is LNHDA and CDR2 is SQIVND (reference sequence). V was pared by 2 bases and J by 7 bases, with 9 bases between. The CDR3 region is CASSIQGRNEQFF. The CDR3, as DNA: TGTGCCAGTAGTATACAGGGTAGGAATGAGCAGTTCTTC.

The chain carries TRBV7-8 and TRBJ2-1; 9 bases line up with TRBD2. Germline CDR1 SGHVS, CDR2 FQNEAQ. Trimming cost V 3 bases and J 6 bases; bases outside gene matches: 15. The CDR3 contains 18 residues. The CDR3 DNA sequence: TGTGCCAGCAGCTTGCCCCTAAGGCTAGCGGGAAGTCTCAATGAGCAGTTCTTC. Protein: CASSLPLRLAGSLNEQFF.

The rearrangement joins TRBV7-8 to TRBJ1-3; possible D gene TRBD1, 6 bases. V lost 3 bases and J 6 bases, leaving 15 bases between the germline ends. The CDR3 extends over 15 amino acids. The germline CDR1 and CDR2 sequences are SGHVS and FQNEAQ. The CDR3 coding sequence is TGTGCCAGCAGCTTGGCCGGGACATCCCAAAACACCATATATTTT. This gives the protein CASSLAGTSQNTIYF.

This rearrangement joins TRBV28 to TRBJ1-5; D is perhaps TRBD1 (6 bases). V was cut by 8 bases and J by 6 bases, with 20 bases left in between. Germline CDR1 reads MDHEN; CDR2 reads SYDVKM. This CDR3 is 15 amino acids long. CDR3 protein: CASLPSRGAPQPQHF. In DNA, the CDR3 is TGTGCCAGCCTCCCCTCCCGGGGGGCCCCTCAGCCCCAGCATTTT.

The genes are TRBV28 and TRBJ2-7; D ambiguous. Germline values: CDR1 MDHEN, CDR2 SYDVKM. V gave up 2 bases and J gave up 4 bases, with 9 bases separating them. This CDR3 region has 13 residues. CDR3 sequence reads: CASSLGSNYEQYF. The CDR3 bases are TGTGCCAGCAGTTTAGGCTCTAATTACGAGCAGTACTTC.

The gene calls are TRBV21-1 and TRBJ2-3; the table names TRBD2, a call not compared with the DNA. TRBV21-1 is a pseudogene segment. The length of the CDR3 is 16 residues. The CDR3 reads CASITLLVWCTDTQYF. In DNA, the CDR3 is TGTGCCAGCATCACCCTACTGGTGTGGTGCACAGATACGCAGTATTTT.

The CDR3 DNA is TGTGCCAGCAGCTTAGTTGGGGGACTCTCTTCACCCGGTGAGCAGTTCTTC. Its translation is CASSLVGGLSSPGEQFF. The chain joins TRBV7-7 to TRBJ2-1, with TRBD2 as a possible D gene (6 bases). V was pared by 1 base and J by 9 bases, with 22 bases between. From germline, CDR1 is SSHAT and CDR2 FNYEAQ (reference sequence). This CDR3 has 17 residues.

The chain uses TRBV9 and TRBJ1-1; D is ambiguous. The ends were cut back, 0 bases at V and 1 base at J, with 4 bases in the middle. The length of the CDR3 is 13 residues. Germline V lookup: CDR1 SGDLS, CDR2 YYNGEE. The CDR3 DNA follows: TGTGCCAGCAGCGTAGAACAGAACACTGAAGCTTTCTTT. Protein: CASSVEQNTEAFF.

This clone has at least ten counts. The J gene is TRBJ1-5, the V gene TRBV28; D is perhaps TRBD1 (6 bases). The length of the CDR3 is 16 residues. The germline V gene encodes CDR1 MDHEN and CDR2 SYDVKM. V lost 5 bases to trimming and J lost 3 bases, with 17 bases between them. CDR3 nucleotide sequence: TGTGCCAGCAGTACCACAGGGACCCATTTCAATCAGCCCCAGCATTTT. Translated: CASSTTGTHFNQPQHF.

This chain uses TRBV30 with TRBJ1-1; 7 nucleotides align to TRBD1. Germline-derived CDR1 and CDR2 are GTSNPN and SVGIG (reference sequence). The junction had 3 bases not matched to a gene; V was cut back by 1 base and J by 4 bases. The CDR3 loop spans 13 amino acids. Written as DNA, the CDR3 is TGTGCCTGGAGTGCGGACAGGAGCACTGAAGCTTTCTTT. It encodes CAWSADRSTEAFF.

The chain is built from TRBV7-2 and TRBJ2-7; D may be TRBD2 (5 bases). Trimming shortened V by 1 base and J by 3 bases, and 10 bases separated the two germline ends. Germline V gene data show CDR1 as SGHTA and CDR2 as FQGNSA. The CDR3 has 14 residues. The CDR3 sequence is CASSLVRENYEQYF. The CDR3 DNA sequence: TGTGCCAGCAGCTTAGTTCGGGAAAACTACGAGCAGTACTTC.

The chain employs TRBV19 and TRBJ1-6, with D possibly matching TRBD1 (6 bases). V was pared by 4 bases and J by 7 bases, with 17 bases between. Germline CDR1 and CDR2: LNHDA and SQIVND (reference sequence). CDR3 length equals 16 residues. The DNA of the CDR3 is TGTGCCAGTAGTACGACAGGCACGAGACAAAATTCACCCCTCCACTTT. Its protein product is CASSTTGTRQNSPLHF.

CDR3 sequence reads: CASSYGGAGETQYF. The CDR3 region has the DNA TGTGCCAGCAGTTACGGGGGGGCCGGGGAGACCCAGTACTTC. The chain couples TRBV6-5 to TRBJ2-5; possible D gene TRBD2, 7 bases. Trimming shortened V by 2 bases and J by 5 bases, and 12 bases separated the two germline ends. The CDR3 runs 14 residues. CDR1 and CDR2 from the germline V gene are MNHEY and SVGAGI.

The V and J genes are TRBV19 and TRBJ1-3; 9 nucleotides line up with TRBD1. Unmatched junction bases numbered 2, after V lost 3 bases and J lost 5 bases. Germline lookup yields CDR1 LNHDA and CDR2 SQIVND (reference sequence). The CDR3 is 14 residues long. CDR3 DNA sequence: TGTGCCAGTAGTATCGGGACAGGGCGAAACACCATATATTTT. It is translated as CASSIGTGRNTIYF.

The V call is TRBV7-6, the J call TRBJ2-5; TRBD1 matches 9 bases. The germline V gene encodes CDR1 SGHVS and CDR2 FNYEAQ. The CDR3 totals 15 residues. Germline trimming cut 4 bases from V and 5 bases from J; bases unmatched to any gene: 8. The CDR3 loop is CASSSLQGARETQYF. The CDR3 nucleotides read TGTGCCAGCAGCTCGCTACAGGGGGCGCGGGAGACCCAGTACTTC.